Listed here are 2 T cell receptor beta chains from one sample, sequenced in a study of T cell changes during pregnancy in multiple sclerosis. This table comes from immunoSEQ multiplex PCR, and its TCRdb copy is limited to in-frame clones, with some not included. The sample has about 20,000 clones; 80% to 90% are singletons. Specimen: CD8+ T cells from peripheral blood mononuclear cells, collected after pregnancy. These receptors were taken from a female donor in good health, enrolled as a control in a pregnancy study.

J is TRBJ2-7 and V is TRBV9; 11 bases fit TRBD1. The CDR3 is 15 amino acids. CDR1 is SGDLS and CDR2 is YYNGEE in the germline V gene. Trimming removed 4 bases from V and 4 bases from J; junction bases left unmatched: 7. CDR3 coding DNA: TGTGCCAGCAGCACCGGACAGGGGGCGGGGTACGAGCAGTACTTC. It translates to CASSTGQGAGYEQYF.

This clone has just a few counts. The chain is built from TRBV29-1 and TRBJ2-1; a weak D match, TRBD2 (5 bases). CDR3 size: 12 residues. From germline, CDR1 is SQVTM and CDR2 ANQGSEA. V gave up 2 bases and J gave up 7 bases, with 9 bases separating them. DNA of the CDR3: TGCAGCGTTGAAAGCAGGACTAATGAGCAGTTCTTC. The encoded protein is CSVESRTNEQFF.